This TCR beta chain was sequenced for a study of CD8+CD57+ T cells in acquired aplastic anemia. Genomic DNA served as template for TCR beta VDJ and CDR3 profiling. TCRdb processed the reads anew with MiXCR; each CDR3 protein has one entry. Of approximately 180,000 distinct CDR3 sequences listed, under 50% are singletons. The CDR3 sequence is 16 residues long. Germline V gives CDR1 DFQATT, CDR2 SNEGSKA (reference sequence). Trimming stripped 0 bases from V and 2 bases from J, with 15 bases between. Patients sequenced had flow cytometry evidence of CD8+CD57+ cell expansion. As regards this clonotype: One base away lies a much larger clone, so this may be a sequencing read error. The CDR3 does not close with the conserved phenylalanine or tryptophan, likely indicating a read error.

Material: sorted CD4+, CD8+, or CD8+CD57+ T cells (not recorded which) from PBMCs. This TCR derives from a human donor with aplastic anemia. The chain has TRBV20-1 and TRBJ2-3, with unresolved D. Written as DNA, the CDR3 is TGCAGTGCTAGAGACGCCCAGAGATCGATCACAGATACGCAGTATTCT. Its translation: CSARDAQRSITDTQYS.